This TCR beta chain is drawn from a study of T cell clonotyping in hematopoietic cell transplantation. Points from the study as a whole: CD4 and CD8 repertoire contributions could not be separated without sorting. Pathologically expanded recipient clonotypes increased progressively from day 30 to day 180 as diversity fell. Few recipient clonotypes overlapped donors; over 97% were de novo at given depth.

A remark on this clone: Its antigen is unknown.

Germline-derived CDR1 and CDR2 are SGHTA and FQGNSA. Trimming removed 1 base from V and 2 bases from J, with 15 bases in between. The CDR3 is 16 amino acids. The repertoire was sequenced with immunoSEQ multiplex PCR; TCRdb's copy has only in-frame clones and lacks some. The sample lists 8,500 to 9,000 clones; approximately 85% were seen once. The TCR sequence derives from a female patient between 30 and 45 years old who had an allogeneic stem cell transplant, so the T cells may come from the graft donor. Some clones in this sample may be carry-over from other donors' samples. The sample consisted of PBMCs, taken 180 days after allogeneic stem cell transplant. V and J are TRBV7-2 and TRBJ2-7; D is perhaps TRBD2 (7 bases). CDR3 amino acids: CASSLGRGRGTYEQYF. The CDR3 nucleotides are TGTGCCAGCAGCTTAGGGCGGGGGCGAGGCACCTACGAGCAGTACTTC.